The present T cell receptor (beta chain) was sequenced within a study of cytomegalovirus exposure and HLA in healthy donors. CDR1 and CDR2 from the germline V gene are SEHNR and FQNEAQ (reference sequence). The CDR3 spans 16 residues. With 5 bases clipped from V and 2 bases from J, the junction kept 10 bases outside the gene matches. PCR amplification relied on 60 Vbeta primers (plus 13 Jbeta primers). Profiling relied on immunoSEQ multiplex PCR, and the TCRdb table lists in-frame clones only, not all of them. Of approximately 150,000 clones in the sample, 80% are singletons; the top ten hold around 7.3%. Study conclusions and caveats: In most subjects, TCR beta sequences reportedly gave accurate predictions of HLA-A and HLA-B alleles. Sequencing probably produced one cluster of sequence variants that were highly shared.

Remarks on this clone: Its antigen is unidentified.

The chain employs TRBV7-9 and TRBJ2-7, with TRBD1 matching over 9 bases. The clonotype was recovered from a man aged 30-40 years in good health and CMV-seropositive. Sequences were obtained from PBMCs. The CDR3 reads CASSTSAGTGTYEQYF. CDR3 nucleotides: TGTGCCAGCAGCACAAGTGCCGGGACAGGGACCTACGAGCAGTACTTC. Supplemented by reference TRBV7-9 and TRBJ2-7, the full variable domain reads DTGVSQNPRHKITKRGQNVTFRCDPISEHNRLYWYRQTLGQGPEFLTYFQNEAQLEKSRLLSDRFSAERPKGSFSTLEIQRTEQGDSAMYLCASSTSAGTGTYEQYFGPGTRLTVT.